Below are 22 T cell receptor beta chains sequenced from a single sample in a study of tumor-infiltrating lymphocytes in localized non-small cell lung cancer (dated by TCRdb to the early 2020s). To prepare the library, the immunoSEQ multiplex PCR assay was applied. This is the immuneACCESS table as TCRdb keeps it, with only in-frame sequences that have V and J called. A part of the clones is gone; compared with another copy, unresolved V genes explain less than half, and the rest is unexplained. The sample contains approximately 11,000 clones, roughly 84% of them found a single time. Around 7.9% of the sample is taken by the ten largest. The sequencing sample was made of lung tumor tissue. Source of these receptors: a human donor with non-small cell lung cancer.

J is TRBJ2-7 and V is TRBV2; TRBD1 is a possible D gene (6 bases). V gave up 4 bases and J gave up 7 bases, with 8 bases separating them. Germline CDR1 SNHLY, CDR2 FYNNEI. The CDR3 covers 11 residues. In DNA, the CDR3 is TGTGCCAGCAGTGTGGGGGCAGAGCAGTACTTC. Amino acid sequence: CASSVGAEQYF.

This sequence joins TRBV5-1 and TRBJ2-1, with 8 bases matching TRBD1. This CDR3 spans 14 amino acids. V shed 3 bases, J shed 3 bases, and the junction held 2 bases outside the gene matches. The germline V gene has CDR1 SGHRS and CDR2 YFSETQ. CDR3: CASSSGGLYNEQFF. CDR3 bases: TGCGCCAGCAGCTCAGGGGGCCTCTACAATGAGCAGTTCTTC.

This chain joins TRBV6-1 and TRBJ2-5, with D perhaps given as TRBD1 or TRBD2 (6 bases each). Trimming pared 2 bases from V and 2 bases from J, leaving 12 bases between. Germline V gene sequence: CDR1 MNHNS, CDR2 SASEGT. There are 15 residues in the CDR3. The DNA of the CDR3 is TGTGCCAGCAGTGAACGGGGGCACCCGCAAGAGACCCAGTACTTC. This codes for CASSERGHPQETQYF.

The chain links TRBV5-5 to TRBJ1-2; D unresolved. There are 11 residues in the CDR3. V was cut by 2 bases and J by 3 bases, with 2 bases left in between. Germline V CDR1 and CDR2: SGHKS, YYEKEE (reference sequence). CDR3 loop: CASSLYYGYTF. For the CDR3, the DNA is TGTGCCAGCAGCTTATACTATGGCTACACCTTC.

The gene calls are TRBV19 and TRBJ1-2; 9 bases map to TRBD1. Trimming took 3 bases from V and 1 from J; bases not matched to a gene: 3. The CDR3 has 15 residues. CDR1 is LNHDA, CDR2 SQIVND, per germline (reference sequence). The CDR3, as DNA: TGTGCCAGTAGTATCGGGGGACAGGGTAACTATGGCTACACCTTC. The encoded protein is CASSIGGQGNYGYTF.

The chain combines TRBV28 with TRBJ1-5; no clear D. Looked up from germline, CDR1 is MDHEN and CDR2 is SYDVKM. The length of the CDR3 is 13 residues. V lost 7 bases and J lost 2, with 9 bases in between. CDR3 sequence: CASKAGGNQPQHF. In nucleotides, the CDR3 is TGTGCCAGCAAGGCAGGCGGCAATCAGCCCCAGCATTTT.

The V gene is TRBV28, the J gene TRBJ1-1, with D tentatively TRBD1 (6 bases). Per germline, CDR1 MDHEN and CDR2 SYDVKM. This CDR3 has 15 residues. The V end lost 6 bases, the J end lost 1 base, and 15 bases lay between the germline ends. This CDR3 is CASSPQGSGNTEAFF. The CDR3 DNA reads as TGTGCCAGCAGCCCACAGGGTTCTGGGAACACTGAAGCTTTCTTT.

V is TRBV2 and J is TRBJ1-1; D not resolved. The CDR3 is 14 residues long. Trimming left V 3 bases short and J 5 bases short, with 13 bases between. Per germline, CDR1 SNHLY and CDR2 FYNNEI. CDR3 amino acids: CASSEFEVDTEAFF. The CDR3 bases are TGTGCCAGCAGTGAGTTCGAGGTGGATACTGAAGCTTTCTTT.

V is TRBV2 and J is TRBJ2-7; tentatively, D is TRBD2 (6 bases). Germline V gene lookup returns CDR1 SNHLY and CDR2 FYNNEI. The CDR3 is made up of 12 amino acids. Trimming removed 6 bases from V and 3 bases from J, with 9 bases in between. CDR3 coding DNA: TGTGCCAGCAGCCCTAGCGTCTACGAGCAGTACTTC. Encoded protein: CASSPSVYEQYF.

Written as DNA, the CDR3 is TGTGCCAGCAGCCAAGATAAGCGGCTAGCGGGGGACACCGGGGAGCTGTTTTTT. Protein sequence: CASSQDKRLAGDTGELFF. This rearrangement joins TRBV4-2 to TRBJ2-2; 10 bases line up with TRBD2. Unmatched junction bases numbered 7, after V lost 0 bases and J lost 3 bases. CDR3 length: 18 amino acids. The germline gives CDR1 LGHNA, CDR2 YNFKEQ.

This clone appeared a single time. The V and J genes are TRBV5-1 and TRBJ1-2; no firm D call. This CDR3 is built from 15 residues. Per the germline V gene, CDR1 is SGHRS and CDR2 is YFSETQ. With 0 bases removed from V and 6 bases from J, the gap between germline ends came to 15 bases. The CDR3 sequence: CASSLGENLPDGYTF. CDR3 nucleotides: TGCGCCAGCAGCTTGGGGGAGAATTTACCCGATGGCTACACCTTC.

The chain uses TRBV2 and TRBJ1-2; D unresolved. This CDR3 spans 15 amino acids. Per the germline V gene, CDR1 is SNHLY and CDR2 is FYNNEI. V was shortened by 6 bases and J by 5 bases, with 19 bases between the two germline ends. CDR3: CASRPGGFSEYGYTF. The CDR3 DNA is TGTGCCAGCAGACCCGGCGGATTTTCGGAATATGGCTACACCTTC.

The chain uses TRBV19 and TRBJ2-5, with 7 bases matching TRBD1. Germline V gene data show CDR1 as LNHDA and CDR2 as SQIVND (reference sequence). The CDR3 runs 16 residues. V lost 3 bases, J lost 7 bases, and 14 bases stayed unmatched. DNA for the CDR3: TGTGCCAGTAGTATTGTGGCAGGGGGTGCCGGACGGACCCAGTACTTC. It specifies CASSIVAGGAGRTQYF.

This rearrangement joins TRBV10-3 to TRBJ2-5; 12 nucleotides line up with TRBD2. V dropped 3 bases and J dropped 5; count of bases not matched to a gene: 4. The CDR3 is 15 residues long. CDR1 and CDR2 from the germline V gene are ENHRY and SYGVKD. The CDR3 loop reads CAISEQLAGGETQYF. Here the CDR3 DNA reads TGTGCCATCAGTGAACAACTAGCGGGAGGCGAGACCCAGTACTTC.

The J gene is TRBJ2-7, the V gene TRBV11-2; TRBD1 is a possible D gene (6 bases). This CDR3 comprises 15 residues. The V end lost 0 bases, the J end lost 6 bases, and 15 bases lay between the germline ends. CDR1 SGHAT and CDR2 FQNNGV come from the germline V gene. The CDR3 DNA is TGTGCCAGCAGCTTAGACCGGGACACTAACATCGAGCAGTACTTC. Residues: CASSLDRDTNIEQYF.

The chain joins TRBV9 to TRBJ2-3, with 9 bases matching TRBD2. CDR3 length: 18 residues. Germline CDR1 is SGDLS and CDR2 is YYNGEE. V lost 0 bases to trimming and J lost 0 bases; unmatched junction nucleotides: 8. The CDR3 DNA reads as TGTGCCAGCAGCGTAGAGTTAGCGGGGGCCTCTAGCACAGATACGCAGTATTTT. Its translation: CASSVELAGASSTDTQYF.

The chain uses TRBV5-6 and TRBJ2-1; 9 bases are shared with TRBD1. The CDR3 totals 16 residues. With V trimmed by 1 base and J by 6 bases, 8 bases remained unmatched. From germline, CDR1 is SGHDT and CDR2 YYEEEE. The CDR3 is CASSLRRTGVSNEQFF. The CDR3 DNA sequence: TGTGCCAGCAGCTTGCGCCGGACAGGGGTAAGCAATGAGCAGTTCTTC.

The genes are TRBV7-2 and TRBJ1-2; 9 bases are shared with TRBD1. The V gene end was trimmed by 1 base and the J gene end by 4 bases; junction bases not matched to a gene: 4. Germline CDR1 is SGHTA and CDR2 is FQGNSA. This CDR3 has 15 amino acids. The CDR3 DNA reads as TGTGCCAGCAGCTTAGGACAGGGGGGGGCCTATGGCTACACCTTC. Residues: CASSLGQGGAYGYTF.

The gene calls are TRBV7-3 and TRBJ1-2; weak D call: TRBD1 (5 bases). Germline V gene lookup returns CDR1 SGHTA and CDR2 FQGTGA. With 5 bases removed from V and 7 bases from J, the gap between germline ends came to 14 bases. The CDR3 totals 13 residues. CDR3 sequence: CASSLGDGFGYTF. CDR3 coding DNA: TGTGCCAGCAGCCTAGGGGACGGATTTGGCTACACCTTC. Together with reference TRBV7-3 and TRBJ1-2, the CDR3 gives the full variable domain: GAGVSQTPSNKVTEKGKYVELRCDPISGHTALYWYRQSLGQGPEFLIYFQGTGAADDSGLPNDRFFAVRPEGSVSTLKIQRTERGDSAVYLCASSLGDGFGYTFGSGTRLTVV.

The genes are TRBV28 and TRBJ1-4, with D unclear. The germline gives CDR1 MDHEN, CDR2 SYDVKM. Trimming stripped 5 bases from V and 4 bases from J, with 17 bases between. CDR3 length: 16 amino acids. In DNA form, the CDR3 reads TGTGCCAGCAGTGAGTTCGGGTCCAGCTTTAATGAAAAACTGTTTTTT. Protein sequence: CASSEFGSSFNEKLFF.

The chain uses TRBV28 and TRBJ1-1, with TRBD1 as a possible D gene (6 bases). V lost 6 bases, J lost 2 bases, and 13 bases lay in between. Germline V gene lookup returns CDR1 MDHEN and CDR2 SYDVKM. The CDR3 covers 14 residues. CDR3 DNA sequence: TGTGCCAGCAGCGTGACAGGCACTAACACTGAAGCTTTCTTT. It translates to CASSVTGTNTEAFF.

The chain recombines TRBV6-1 with TRBJ1-4, with D possibly being TRBD1 (5 bases). Per germline, CDR1 MNHNS and CDR2 SASEGT. V was clipped by 3 bases and J by 13 bases, with 12 bases between them. This CDR3 contains 12 residues. The CDR3 bases are TGTGCCAGCAGTGATGTGCAGGGAAGACTGTTTTTT. This gives the protein CASSDVQGRLFF.